This passage covers 25 T cell receptor beta chains from one sample sequenced in a study of T cell repertoires in cytomegalovirus infection. TCRdb re-called the reads through MiXCR, storing one row per CDR3 protein. Among approximately 500,000 distinct CDR3 sequences listed, 16% were seen once. The specimen was CD8+ T cells from PBMCs. These receptors were collected from a human donor in good health (CMV status not recorded). Some clones in this sample may be carry-over from other donors' samples.

This chain connects TRBV4-1 to TRBJ1-1; TRBD1 might be the D (6 bases). CDR1 is MGHRA, CDR2 YSYEKL, per germline. The CDR3 loop spans 15 amino acids. V lost 3 bases, J lost 3 bases, and 14 bases lay in between. The CDR3 protein is CASSHSGEGHTEAFF. CDR3 sequence (DNA): TGCGCCAGCAGCCACTCAGGGGAAGGGCACACTGAAGCTTTCTTT.

The CDR3 loop reads CASGLYETDTEAFF. The CDR3 DNA is TGTGCTAGTGGTTTGTACGAGACAGACACTGAAGCTTTCTTT. This rearrangement joins TRBV12-5 to TRBJ1-1; weak D call: TRBD1 (5 bases). Germline V gives CDR1 LGHNT, CDR2 FRNRAP. The V and J ends lost 2 bases and 3 bases respectively, with 10 bases between them. This CDR3 is built from 14 residues. The variable domain in full, completed from reference TRBV12-5 and TRBJ1-1, reads DARVTQTPRHKVTEMGQEVTMRCQPILGHNTVFWYRQTMMQGLELLAYFRNRAPLDDSGMPKDRFSAEMPDATLATLKIQPSEPRDSAVYFCASGLYETDTEAFFGQGTRLTVV.

This clonotype was recorded many times. The CDR3 spells CASSRSGTSGETQYF. The CDR3 DNA follows: TGTGCCAGCAGTCGCTCCGGGACATCCGGGGAGACCCAGTACTTC. This rearrangement joins TRBV7-9 to TRBJ2-5; TRBD1 might be the D (6 bases). Trimming took off 6 bases at V and 5 bases at J, with 19 bases between the two ends. CDR3 length: 15 residues. Germline CDR1 and CDR2: SEHNR and FQNEAQ (reference sequence).

This clonotype appeared a few times. This chain joins TRBV10-3 and TRBJ2-1; D is possibly TRBD2 (6 bases). The CDR3 covers 14 residues. V lost 6 bases and J lost 6, with 15 bases in between. The germline gives CDR1 ENHRY, CDR2 SYGVKD. The CDR3 is CAIRLRVEGNEQFF. CDR3 DNA sequence: TGTGCCATCAGGCTTCGGGTGGAGGGCAATGAGCAGTTCTTC.

This clonotype was seen a handful of times. The CDR3 DNA sequence: TGTGCCAGCAGTGAGGCTAGCGGGAGTGTGACAGATACGCAGTATTTT. Its protein product is CASSEASGSVTDTQYF. The genes are TRBV2 and TRBJ2-3; 10 positions match TRBD2. The J segment lost 3 bases and the V segment lost 3 bases, leaving 6 bases of the junction unmatched. The CDR3 runs to 16 residues. The germline CDR1 and CDR2 sequences are SNHLY and FYNNEI. Looking up the rest from reference TRBV2 and TRBJ2-3 gives the full variable domain: EPEVTQTPSHQVTQMGQEVILRCVPISNHLYFYWYRQILGQKVEFLVSFYNNEISEKSEIFDDQFSVERPDGSNFTLKIRSTKLEDSAMYFCASSEASGSVTDTQYFGPGTRLTVL.

This clonotype showed up just a few times. The chain uses TRBV12-5 and TRBJ2-2; 8 bases map to TRBD2. V trimming: 7 bases; J trimming: 7 bases; junction bases outside the gene matches: 5. The CDR3 sequence is 13 residues long. Per the germline V gene, CDR1 is LGHNT and CDR2 is FRNRAP. CDR3 in DNA: TGTGCTAGTGCCCGGACTAGCCGCGGGGAGCTGTTTTTT. It yields the protein CASARTSRGELFF. The full variable domain, in which reference TRBV12-5 and TRBJ2-2 provide the parts outside the CDR3, is DARVTQTPRHKVTEMGQEVTMRCQPILGHNTVFWYRQTMMQGLELLAYFRNRAPLDDSGMPKDRFSAEMPDATLATLKIQPSEPRDSAVYFCASARTSRGELFFGEGSRLTVL.

This clonotype has just a few counts. The chain employs TRBV29-1 and TRBJ2-1; 7 bases are a match to TRBD2. Germline assignment: CDR1 SQVTM and CDR2 ANQGSEA. The CDR3 loop spans 14 amino acids. V shed 8 bases, J shed 8 bases, and the junction held 15 bases outside the gene matches. The CDR3 here is CSSGGTTNGDEQFF. The CDR3, as DNA: TGCAGCTCAGGAGGGACTACCAATGGGGATGAGCAGTTCTTC.

This clonotype was counted only a few times. CDR3 nucleotides: TGTGCCAGCAGTTTTCCCGGGGGGGCCGCCTACAATGAGCAGTTCTTC. The encoded protein is CASSFPGGAAYNEQFF. The chain carries TRBV27 and TRBJ2-1, with TRBD2 identical over 8 bases. The length of the CDR3 is 16 residues. Germline V gene lookup returns CDR1 MNHEY and CDR2 SMNVEV (reference sequence). Trimming at V came to 3 bases and at J to 2 bases, leaving 6 bases not matched to a gene.

Written as DNA, the CDR3 is TGTGCCAGCGGGGCTAGCGGGAAAGAGACCCAGTACTTC. It encodes CASGASGKETQYF. The chain is built from TRBV7-9 and TRBJ2-5; 9 bases agree with TRBD2. Germline CDR1 SEHNR, CDR2 FQNEAQ (reference sequence). V trimming: 8 bases; J trimming: 3 bases; junction bases outside the gene matches: 4. This CDR3 comprises 13 residues.

This clonotype was seen repeatedly, ten times or more. The genes are TRBV7-2 and TRBJ2-1, with TRBD2 identical over 9 bases. J was trimmed by 8 bases and V by 2 bases; bases with no gene match: 7. CDR1 is SGHTA, CDR2 FQGNSA, per germline. The CDR3 contains 15 residues. The CDR3 is CASSLSGSGGDEQFF. DNA of the CDR3: TGTGCCAGCAGCTTAAGTGGTAGCGGGGGAGATGAGCAGTTCTTC. Full variable domain (rest looked up from reference TRBV7-2 and TRBJ2-1): GAGVSQSPSNKVTEKGKDVELRCDPISGHTALYWYRQSLGQGLEFLIYFQGNSAPDKSGLPSDRFSAERTGGSVSTLTIQRTQQEDSAVYLCASSLSGSGGDEQFFGPGTRLTVL.

The chain employs TRBV6-5 and TRBJ1-1, with TRBD1 matching over 11 bases. The CDR3 spans 14 residues. Trimming took 6 bases from V and 7 from J; bases not matched to a gene: 7. CDR1 and CDR2 from the germline V gene are MNHEY and SVGAGI. The DNA of the CDR3 is TGTGCCAGCAGAGAAGGACAGGGGGCAGGTGAAGCTTTCTTT. It encodes CASREGQGAGEAFF.

There are many counts of this clonotype. The V and J genes are TRBV19 and TRBJ2-1; TRBD2 agrees at 10 bases. V shed 7 bases and J 6 bases; nucleotides not matched to a gene: 12. The CDR3 loop spans 16 amino acids. Germline CDR1 and CDR2: LNHDA and SQIVND (reference sequence). DNA of the CDR3: TGTGCCAGTATTCCTAGCGGGAGTCCCGCTGTCAATGAGCAGTTCTTC. Protein: CASIPSGSPAVNEQFF.

The rearrangement uses TRBV4-1 and TRBJ2-1; 7 bases agree with TRBD1. In germline, CDR1 is MGHRA, CDR2 YSYEKL. V was clipped by 2 bases and J by 5 bases; unmatched bases: 6. This CDR3 has 15 residues. The CDR3 coding sequence is TGCGCCAGCAGCCAAATGACAGGGATAAACAATGAGCAGTTCTTC. This translates into CASSQMTGINNEQFF.

This clonotype was counted many times. This rearrangement joins TRBV12-3 or TRBV12-4 to TRBJ2-7; D unclear. The CDR3 extends over 14 amino acids. Trimming left V 6 bases short and J 2 bases short, with 14 bases between. As DNA, the CDR3 is TGTGCCAGCAGGGCCTCTTTCGAACCCTACGAGCAGTACTTC. It specifies CASRASFEPYEQYF.

This clonotype was found many times. V is TRBV6-1 and J is TRBJ2-5, with 11 positions matching TRBD2. Germline V lookup: CDR1 MNHNS, CDR2 SASEGT. This CDR3 comprises 18 residues. Trimming removed 6 bases from V and 0 bases from J; junction bases left unmatched: 12. The CDR3 sequence: CASSYPTSGILYQETQYF. CDR3 bases: TGTGCCAGCAGCTACCCGACTAGCGGGATACTATACCAAGAGACCCAGTACTTC.

The chain couples TRBV30 to TRBJ2-1; possible D gene TRBD2, 6 bases. There are 13 residues in the CDR3. Germline V lookup: CDR1 GTSNPN, CDR2 SVGIG (reference sequence). The germline V and J ends were trimmed by 0 bases and 6 bases, with 9 bases remaining between them. The CDR3 sequence is CAWSVGGVNEQFF. CDR3 in DNA: TGTGCCTGGAGTGTCGGCGGGGTCAATGAGCAGTTCTTC. Full variable domain (remainder filled in from reference TRBV30 and TRBJ2-1): SQTIHQWPATLVQPVGSPLSLECTVEGTSNPNLYWYRQAAGRGLQLLFYSVGIGQISSEVPQNLSASRPQDRQFILSSKKLLLSDSGFYLCAWSVGGVNEQFFGPGTRLTVL.

The rearrangement joins TRBV12-3 or TRBV12-4 to TRBJ2-1; 9 nucleotides align to TRBD2. J was trimmed by 7 bases and V by 11 bases; bases with no gene match: 12. The CDR3 has 14 residues. Here the CDR3 reads CASMGAGGMNEQFF. The DNA for the CDR3 is TGTGCCTCTATGGGAGCGGGGGGTATGAATGAGCAGTTCTTC.

This clonotype was detected ten times or more. This chain joins TRBV28 and TRBJ2-5; D is undetermined. Trimming removed 3 bases from V and 4 bases from J, with 21 bases in between. Germline V gene data show CDR1 as MDHEN and CDR2 as SYDVKM. CDR3 length: 17 residues. CDR3 DNA: TGTGCCAGCAGTTTGTCAAGAGCCCTGTCGAGGTCAGAGACCCAGTACTTC. Translated, it gives CASSLSRALSRSETQYF.

In this sample, this clonotype turned up many times. This chain uses TRBV7-2 with TRBJ2-7; no firm D call. CDR3 length: 18 amino acids. From germline, CDR1 is SGHTA and CDR2 FQGNSA. The V end lost 1 base, the J end lost 0 bases, and 19 bases lay between the germline ends. The CDR3 DNA reads TGTGCCAGCAGCTTAGTATGGGGTCGGGTCCCGAGCTCCTACGAGCAGTACTTC. Residues: CASSLVWGRVPSSYEQYF.

The J gene is TRBJ1-2, the V gene TRBV5-1; no firm D call. Germline values: CDR1 SGHRS, CDR2 YFSETQ. V lost 0 bases to trimming and J lost 5 bases, with 8 bases between them. The CDR3 covers 13 residues. The CDR3 sequence is CASSLAERYGYTF. CDR3 coding DNA: TGCGCCAGCAGCTTGGCCGAAAGATATGGCTACACCTTC.

The J gene is TRBJ1-3, the V gene TRBV6-1; 7 positions match TRBD1. CDR3 size: 14 residues. Germline trimming cut 6 bases from V and 2 bases from J; bases unmatched to any gene: 4. The germline gives CDR1 MNHNS, CDR2 SASEGT. Here the CDR3 reads CASRSQGTGNTIYF. CDR3 nucleotides: TGTGCCAGCAGGTCACAGGGGACTGGAAACACCATATATTTT.

About this clonotype: One junction end does not reproduce the germline sequence, and a read error may be involved. V usage is TRBV29-1 and J usage is TRBJ1-3; perhaps TRBD1 as D (6 bases). The CDR3 extends over 15 amino acids. Germline CDR1 and CDR2: SQVTM and ANQGSEA. CDR3 sequence: CSVAGPDSSGNIIYF. DNA for the CDR3: TGCAGCGTTGCTGGGCCGGACAGCTCTGGAAACATCATATATTTT.

This clonotype appeared a few times. The rearrangement joins TRBV5-1 to TRBJ2-1, with D tentatively TRBD1 (6 bases). The CDR3 is 15 amino acids. V lost 3 bases, J lost 4 bases, and 14 bases lay in between. Per the germline V gene, CDR1 is SGHRS and CDR2 is YFSETQ. The CDR3 spells CASSSQQGIYNEQFF. DNA for the CDR3: TGCGCCAGCAGCTCACAACAGGGAATTTACAATGAGCAGTTCTTC. Drawing the rest from reference TRBV5-1 and TRBJ2-1, the complete variable domain is KAGVTQTPRYLIKTRGQQVTLSCSPISGHRSVSWYQQTPGQGLQFLFEYFSETQRNKGNFPGRFSGRQFSNSRSEMNVSTLELGDSALYLCASSSQQGIYNEQFFGPGTRLTVL.

Regarding this clonotype: The CDR3 does not end in the conserved phenylalanine or tryptophan, so this is likely a read error. The chain links TRBV7-9 to TRBJ2-7; D not resolved. The V end was cut by 8 bases, the J end by 3 bases, with 14 bases between. This CDR3 is 13 amino acids long. The germline V gene has CDR1 SEHNR and CDR2 FQNEAQ (reference sequence). The CDR3 DNA reads TGTGCCAGCCAAGCTAAGTTGGACTACGAGCAGTACTTA. It encodes CASQAKLDYEQYL.

This rearrangement joins TRBV7-9 to TRBJ2-2, with 7 nucleotides matching TRBD1. Germline V gene lookup returns CDR1 SEHNR and CDR2 FQNEAQ (reference sequence). The CDR3 contains 15 residues. V dropped 0 bases and J dropped 4; count of bases not matched to a gene: 2. The CDR3 region is CASSLAGDSTGELFF. The CDR3 DNA reads TGTGCCAGCAGCTTAGCGGGGGACAGCACCGGGGAGCTGTTTTTT.